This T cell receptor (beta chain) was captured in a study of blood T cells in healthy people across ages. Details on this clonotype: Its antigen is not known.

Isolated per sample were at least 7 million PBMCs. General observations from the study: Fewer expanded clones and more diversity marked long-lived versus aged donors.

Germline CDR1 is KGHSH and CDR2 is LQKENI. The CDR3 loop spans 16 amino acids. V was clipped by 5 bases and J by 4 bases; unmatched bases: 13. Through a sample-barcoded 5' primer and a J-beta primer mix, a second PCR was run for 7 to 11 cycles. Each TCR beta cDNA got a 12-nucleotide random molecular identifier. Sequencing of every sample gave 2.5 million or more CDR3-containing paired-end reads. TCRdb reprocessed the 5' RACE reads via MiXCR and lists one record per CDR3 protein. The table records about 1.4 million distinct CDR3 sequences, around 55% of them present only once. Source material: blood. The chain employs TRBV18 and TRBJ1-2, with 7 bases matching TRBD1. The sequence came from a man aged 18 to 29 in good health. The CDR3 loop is CASSSRPGTAVYGYTF. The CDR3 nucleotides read TGTGCCAGCTCATCAAGACCCGGGACAGCGGTCTATGGCTACACCTTC. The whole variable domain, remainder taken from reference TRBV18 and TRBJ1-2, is NAGVMQNPRHLVRRRGQEARLRCSPMKGHSHVYWYRQLPEEGLKFMVYLQKENIIDESGMPKERFSAEFPKEGPSILRIQQVVRGDSAAYFCASSSRPGTAVYGYTFGSGTRLTVV.